The 8 T cell receptor beta chains reported below all come from one sample, sequenced in a study of blood T cells in healthy people across ages. A second 7 to 11 cycle PCR used barcoded and J-beta primers. TCRdb re-analysed the 5' RACE reads in MiXCR, keeping a single row per CDR3 protein. The table has some 1.6 million distinct CDR3 sequences, roughly 30% seen once. The sample comprised blood. Receptors originate from a woman between 25 and 40 years old in good health.

V usage is TRBV28 and J usage is TRBJ1-2; 9 nucleotides align to TRBD1. The germline CDR1 and CDR2 sequences are MDHEN and SYDVKM. V dropped 10 bases and J dropped 3; count of bases not matched to a gene: 15. The CDR3 is made up of 16 amino acids. CDR3: CATLPGTGLRYYGYTF. DNA of the CDR3: TGTGCCACCCTACCGGGGACAGGGCTCCGGTACTATGGCTACACCTTC.

This clonotype was observed a few times. This chain uses TRBV4-1 with TRBJ1-2; maybe TRBD1 (6 bases). The CDR3 length is 15 residues. Trimming took off 0 bases at V and 4 bases at J, with 12 bases between the two ends. The germline CDR1 and CDR2 sequences are MGHRA and YSYEKL. The CDR3 nucleotides are TGCGCCAGCAGCCAAGAACAGGGTTTATCCTATGGCTACACCTTC. Residues: CASSQEQGLSYGYTF.

In nucleotides, the CDR3 is TGTGCCAGCAGTTCTCCAGGACAGAGCCACTATGGCTACACCTTC. Translated: CASSSPGQSHYGYTF. The genes are TRBV5-4 and TRBJ1-2, with D perhaps TRBD1 (6 bases). CDR1 is SGHNT and CDR2 is YYREEE in the germline V gene (reference sequence). This CDR3 is 15 amino acids long. Between the trimmed V and J ends, which lost 5 bases and 3 bases, there was a span of 17 bases. Supplemented by reference TRBV5-4 and TRBJ1-2, the full variable domain reads ETGVTQSPTHLIKTRGQQVTLRCSSQSGHNTVSWYQQALGQGPQFIFQYYREEENGRGNFPPRFSGLQFPNYSSELNVNALELDDSALYLCASSSPGQSHYGYTFGSGTRLTVV.

This clonotype was seen more than once but under ten times. The V call is TRBV20-1, the J call TRBJ2-5; D is ambiguous. Germline CDR1 and CDR2: DFQATT and SNEGSKA (reference sequence). Trimming cost V 1 base and J 11 bases, with 17 bases left between them. This CDR3 has 13 amino acids. DNA of the CDR3: TGCAGTGCTAGAGTACCTGGACCGCCTAGGCAGTACTTC. This gives the protein CSARVPGPPRQYF.

The rearrangement uses TRBV4-2 and TRBJ1-5, with unresolved D. The germline gives CDR1 LGHNA, CDR2 YNFKEQ. Trimming took off 0 bases at V and 7 bases at J, with 7 bases between the two ends. CDR3 length equals 13 residues. The CDR3 sequence is CASSQDGSQPQHF. The CDR3 nucleotides are TGTGCCAGCAGCCAAGATGGCTCGCAGCCCCAGCATTTT.

The table lists this clonotype with a few counts. The rearrangement links TRBV5-6 to TRBJ2-3; perhaps TRBD2 as D (5 bases). V lost 4 bases and J 4 bases, leaving 7 bases between the germline ends. The CDR3 covers 12 residues. CDR1 is SGHDT and CDR2 is YYEEEE in the germline V gene. This chain's CDR3 is CASSEEADTQYF. The CDR3 DNA sequence: TGTGCCAGCAGCGAGGAGGCAGATACGCAGTATTTT.

This clonotype was seen a handful of times. The rearrangement links TRBV2 to TRBJ2-3; 9 positions match TRBD2. Looked up from germline, CDR1 is SNHLY and CDR2 is FYNNEI. The CDR3 spans 14 residues. After removal of 6 bases from V and 5 bases from J, the junction contained 6 bases not matched to a gene. The CDR3 coding sequence is TGTGCCAGCAGCGGGACTAGCTGGGGAGATACGCAGTATTTT. It translates to CASSGTSWGDTQYF.

There are many counts of this clonotype. The V call is TRBV29-1, the J call TRBJ2-5, with 8 bases lining up with TRBD2. CDR3 length equals 14 residues. With 6 bases clipped from V and 3 bases from J, the junction kept 9 bases outside the gene matches. Germline CDR1 is SQVTM and CDR2 is ANQGSEA. The CDR3 spells CSVSGGSGKETQYF. In DNA form, the CDR3 reads TGCAGCGTATCCGGGGGTAGCGGGAAAGAGACCCAGTACTTC. The full variable domain, with the rest looked up from reference TRBV29-1 and TRBJ2-5, is SAVISQKPSRDICQRGTSLTIQCQVDSQVTMMFWYRQQPGQSLTLIATANQGSEATYESGFVIDKFPISRPNLTFSTLTVSNMSPEDSSIYLCSVSGGSGKETQYFGPGTRLLVL.